The 22 T cell receptor beta chains given below trace back to one sample, sequenced in a study of T cell repertoires in cytomegalovirus infection. TCRdb analysed the reads with MiXCR anew, one entry per CDR3 protein. There are fewer than 1,000,000 distinct CDR3 sequences in the sample; around 30% occur only once, and more than 12% lies in the top ten. Antigen specificity for these receptors is unknown. Sequenced here: cultured CD8+ T cells from PBMCs, sampled from culture after CMV antigen stimulation. These receptors all stem from a human donor in good health (CMV status not recorded). Some clones in this sample may be carry-over from other donors' samples.

The chain combines TRBV9 with TRBJ1-2; TRBD1 agrees at 11 bases. The CDR3 sequence is 15 residues long. The V and J ends lost 3 bases and 5 bases, in that order; junction bases with no gene match: 6. Germline CDR1 SGDLS, CDR2 YYNGEE. The CDR3 bases are TGTGCCAGCAGCGGGACAGGGGGCAGTTTATATGGCTACACCTTC. Translation: CASSGTGGSLYGYTF.

This clonotype has a handful of counts. The rearrangement links TRBV7-9 to TRBJ2-7; 10 bases map to TRBD1. The germline gives CDR1 SEHNR, CDR2 FQNEAQ (reference sequence). The CDR3 consists of 16 residues. J lost 5 bases, V lost 1 base, and 8 bases had no gene match. CDR3 sequence: CASSLGPGTGAHEQYF. In DNA, the CDR3 is TGTGCCAGCAGCTTAGGCCCCGGGACAGGGGCTCACGAGCAGTACTTC. Full variable domain (missing parts from reference TRBV7-9 and TRBJ2-7): DTGVSQNPRHKITKRGQNVTFRCDPISEHNRLYWYRQTLGQGPEFLTYFQNEAQLEKSRLLSDRFSAERPKGSFSTLEIQRTEQGDSAMYLCASSLGPGTGAHEQYFGPGTRLTVT.

The chain couples TRBV6-1 to TRBJ2-1; 8 bases agree with TRBD2. CDR1 is MNHNS and CDR2 is SASEGT in the germline V gene. Germline trimming cut 3 bases from V and 6 bases from J; bases unmatched to any gene: 7. This CDR3 has 15 amino acids. CDR3 protein: CASSEGRGGPNEQFF. The DNA of the CDR3 is TGTGCCAGCAGTGAGGGACGGGGGGGCCCCAATGAGCAGTTCTTC.

The chain carries TRBV11-2 and TRBJ2-7; the match to TRBD1 covers 10 bases. This CDR3 has 13 amino acids. J lost 2 bases, V lost 8 bases, and 3 bases had no gene match. In germline, CDR1 is SGHAT, CDR2 FQNNGV. CDR3 amino acids: CASETGGTYEQYF. The CDR3 DNA is TGTGCCAGCGAGACAGGGGGCACCTACGAGCAGTACTTC.

The chain joins TRBV5-4 to TRBJ2-5; possibly TRBD1 for D (7 bases). The CDR3 is 13 amino acids. Germline assignment: CDR1 SGHNT and CDR2 YYREEE (reference sequence). The CDR3 here is CAPGDSLQETQYF. The CDR3, as DNA: TGTGCTCCGGGGGACAGCCTACAAGAGACCCAGTACTTC.

The CDR3 spells CASRGAETYSNQPQHF. In DNA form, the CDR3 reads TGTGCCAGCAGGGGTGCGGAGACCTATAGCAATCAGCCCCAGCATTTT. The chain couples TRBV6-2 or TRBV6-3 to TRBJ1-5; D remains ambiguous. Germline V gene sequence: CDR1 MNHEY, CDR2 SVGEGT. V lost 6 bases, J lost 0 bases, and 15 bases lay in between. The CDR3 runs to 16 residues.

The CDR3 here is CASRDRFDEQFF. CDR3 nucleotides: TGTGCCAGCAGAGACAGGTTCGATGAGCAGTTCTTC. The chain uses TRBV2 and TRBJ2-1, with D possibly TRBD1 on 6 matching bases. The CDR3 consists of 12 residues. Germline V gene sequence: CDR1 SNHLY, CDR2 FYNNEI. The germline V and J ends were trimmed by 6 bases and 8 bases, with 11 bases remaining between them.

This chain connects TRBV28 to TRBJ2-1; TRBD2 matches 9 bases. The CDR3 covers 15 residues. After removal of 10 bases from V and 5 bases from J, the junction contained 12 bases not matched to a gene. CDR1 and CDR2 from the germline V gene are MDHEN and SYDVKM. The CDR3 spells CANNKAGGPDNEQFF. In DNA form, the CDR3 reads TGTGCCAACAATAAAGCGGGGGGCCCCGACAATGAGCAGTTCTTC.

This clonotype has a handful of counts. The genes are TRBV6-2 or TRBV6-3 and TRBJ2-2; D ambiguous. Trimming pared 2 bases from V and 0 bases from J, leaving 13 bases between. CDR1 MNHEY and CDR2 SVGEGT come from the germline V gene. This CDR3 is 17 amino acids long. CDR3 residues: CASSYEAYLSNTGELFF. The CDR3 DNA follows: TGTGCCAGCAGTTACGAGGCGTACCTCTCGAACACCGGGGAGCTGTTTTTT.

The chain employs TRBV15 and TRBJ2-2, with 8 bases matching TRBD1. Germline CDR1 LNHNV, CDR2 YYDKDF (reference sequence). The CDR3 totals 18 residues. V dropped 10 bases and J dropped 0; count of bases not matched to a gene: 16. The CDR3 loop is CAIREGTGPSSNTGELFF. CDR3 sequence (DNA): TGTGCCATAAGAGAAGGGACAGGCCCCTCTTCGAACACCGGGGAGCTGTTTTTT. The whole variable domain, filled in from reference TRBV15 and TRBJ2-2, reads DAMVIQNPRYQVTQFGKPVTLSCSQTLNHNVMYWYQQKSSQAPKLLFHYYDKDFNNEADTPDNFQSRRPNTSFCFLDIRSPGLGDTAMYLCAIREGTGPSSNTGELFFGEGSRLTVL.

This clonotype came up a few times. The V gene is TRBV28, the J gene TRBJ2-1; the D gene could be TRBD1 or TRBD2 (5 bases each). The CDR3 runs 14 residues. Between the trimmed V and J ends, which lost 3 bases and 4 bases, there was a span of 10 bases. Germline lookup yields CDR1 MDHEN and CDR2 SYDVKM. The DNA for the CDR3 is TGTGCCAGCAGTTTTACGGGACCTTACAATGAGCAGTTCTTC. Translation: CASSFTGPYNEQFF.

At least ten counts were recorded for this clonotype. The chain carries TRBV12-5 and TRBJ2-6, with 7 bases that match TRBD1. V lost 0 bases and J lost 0; bases outside the gene matches: 14. CDR3 length: 21 residues. The germline V gene encodes CDR1 LGHNT and CDR2 FRNRAP. This CDR3 reads CASGLVLPYRGPLSGANVLTF. The CDR3 nucleotides read TGTGCTAGTGGTTTGGTACTCCCCTACAGGGGTCCCCTCTCTGGGGCCAACGTCCTGACTTTC. The complete variable domain, with remaining parts taken from reference TRBV12-5 and TRBJ2-6, reads DARVTQTPRHKVTEMGQEVTMRCQPILGHNTVFWYRQTMMQGLELLAYFRNRAPLDDSGMPKDRFSAEMPDATLATLKIQPSEPRDSAVYFCASGLVLPYRGPLSGANVLTFGAGSRLTVL.

Ten or more counts support this clonotype. The J gene is TRBJ1-4, the V gene TRBV27, with 7 bases identical to TRBD1. The J segment lost 0 bases and the V segment lost 6 bases, leaving 7 bases of the junction unmatched. The CDR3 loop spans 16 amino acids. The germline gives CDR1 MNHEY, CDR2 SMNVEV (reference sequence). The CDR3 nucleotides are TGTGCCAGCAGCCAAGGGGGCGTTGCAACTAATGAAAAACTGTTTTTT. Its translation: CASSQGGVATNEKLFF.

Of note for this clonotype: One junction end disagrees with the germline gene, perhaps due to a read error. The J gene is TRBJ2-2, the V gene TRBV7-8, with a weak D call TRBD2 (6 bases). The germline V gene has CDR1 SGHVS and CDR2 FQNEAQ. This CDR3 is 15 amino acids long. The CDR3 DNA reads as TGTGCCAGCAGGGGAGTAGGAGGGCCCACCGGGGAGCGGTTTTTT. Translation gives CASRGVGGPTGERFF.

This clonotype occurred many times. This chain joins TRBV7-6 and TRBJ2-1, with 8 bases matching TRBD1. Germline V CDR1 and CDR2: SGHVS, FNYEAQ. CDR3 length equals 21 residues. V gave up 2 bases and J gave up 3 bases; unmatched junction bases: 21. This CDR3 reads CASSLRGAGRGHKSLYNEQFF. The CDR3 DNA sequence: TGTGCCAGCAGCTTAAGGGGCGCGGGCAGGGGGCATAAAAGTCTCTACAATGAGCAGTTCTTC.

The chain combines TRBV4-2 with TRBJ2-1; the D gene could be TRBD1 or TRBD2 (6 bases each). The CDR3 consists of 16 residues. V dropped 1 base and J dropped 3 bases, with 13 bases sitting between them. CDR1 and CDR2 (germline): LGHNA, YNFKEQ. CDR3 in DNA: TGTGCCAGCAGCCAAGTGGACGGGGGCTTCTACAATGAGCAGTTCTTC. Its translation: CASSQVDGGFYNEQFF.

This clonotype has only a few counts. The chain has TRBV7-9 and TRBJ1-6; D ambiguous. The germline V gene has CDR1 SEHNR and CDR2 FQNEAQ (reference sequence). The CDR3 length is 16 residues. V was shortened by 4 bases and J by 7 bases, with 17 bases between the two germline ends. The CDR3 here is CASSSTQAGSNSPLHF. CDR3 coding DNA: TGTGCCAGCAGCTCCACGCAGGCCGGATCGAATTCACCCCTCCACTTT.

This clonotype was counted between two and nine times. This chain links TRBV7-9 with TRBJ2-6; D is undetermined. CDR1 is SEHNR and CDR2 is FQNEAQ in the germline V gene (reference sequence). The CDR3 has 14 residues. V lost 4 bases, J lost 4 bases, and 8 bases lay in between. The CDR3 sequence is CASSSNSGANVLTF. For the CDR3, the DNA is TGTGCCAGCAGCTCCAACTCAGGGGCCAACGTCCTGACTTTC.

The genes are TRBV6-4 and TRBJ1-6; D uncertain. The germline gives CDR1 MRHNA, CDR2 SNTAGT. The ends were cut back, 2 bases at V and 3 bases at J, with 8 bases in the middle. The CDR3 runs 15 residues. This CDR3 reads CASSDTAGYNSPLHF. CDR3 nucleotide sequence: TGTGCCAGCAGTGACACAGCGGGCTATAATTCACCCCTCCACTTT.

The chain recombines TRBV5-1 with TRBJ2-2; the match to TRBD2 covers 12 bases. Looked up from germline, CDR1 is SGHRS and CDR2 is YFSETQ. The ends lost 1 base at V and 5 bases at J; junction bases unmatched: 6. The CDR3 extends over 17 amino acids. The CDR3 is CASSLLGLAGRTGELFF. The CDR3 coding sequence is TGCGCCAGCAGCTTGCTCGGACTAGCGGGGAGGACCGGGGAGCTGTTTTTT.

The rearrangement links TRBV27 to TRBJ1-2; no clear D gene. With 3 bases removed from V and 7 bases from J, the gap between germline ends came to 6 bases. CDR1 MNHEY and CDR2 SMNVEV come from the germline V gene (reference sequence). CDR3 length: 11 residues. The CDR3 sequence: CASSFPPGYTF. CDR3 coding DNA: TGTGCCAGCAGTTTTCCACCTGGCTACACCTTC.

This clonotype has only a few counts. The chain carries TRBV7-9 and TRBJ1-1; 7 nucleotides match TRBD1. Trimming cost V 5 bases and J 6 bases; bases outside gene matches: 15. The CDR3 loop spans 16 amino acids. The germline gives CDR1 SEHNR, CDR2 FQNEAQ (reference sequence). The CDR3 DNA reads as TGTGCCAGCAGCCCCCCGACAGGGAAAGGTTCGGCTGAAGCTTTCTTT. It is translated as CASSPPTGKGSAEAFF.